These T cell receptor beta chains were read from a single sample in a study. One entry per CDR3 protein, called by TCRdb with MiXCR from the 5' RACE reads. The sample shows roughly 8,400 distinct CDR3 sequences, more than 50% of them seen only once. Material: tumor-infiltrating memory CD4+ T cells sorted from the breast tumor. The receptors stem from a female donor with breast cancer. The CDR3 runs from the conserved cysteine through the conserved F or W. The D gene is left open where the match is weak. Clone sizes are given selectively: once, few, many, or a class where the clone is expanded.

j_gene: TRBJ2-1
d_gene: -
v_gene: TRBV7-3
abundance: -
CDR3aa: CASSRNGQSMGNEQFF
CDR3nt: TGTGCCAGCAGCCGGAATGGACAGTCAATGGGGAATGAGCAGTTCTTC

j_gene: TRBJ2-1
d_gene: -
v_gene: TRBV30
abundance: -
CDR3aa: CAAPSNYNEQFF
CDR3nt: TGTGCTGCCCCTTCAAACTACAATGAGCAGTTCTTC

j_gene: TRBJ2-2
d_gene: -
v_gene: TRBV6-2/TRBV6-3
abundance: -
CDR3aa: CASTGGLTGELFF
CDR3nt: TGTGCCAGCACTGGCGGCTTAACCGGGGAGCTGTTTTTT

j_gene: TRBJ2-3
d_gene: -
v_gene: TRBV2
abundance: -
CDR3aa: CATGEDLTTDTQYF
CDR3nt: TGTGCCACCGGAGAGGACCTTACCACAGATACGCAGTATTTT

j_gene: TRBJ1-1
d_gene: -
v_gene: TRBV12-5
abundance: -
CDR3aa: CASGLVPNLLRNTEAFF
CDR3nt: TGTGCTAGTGGTTTGGTACCCAACCTGCTACGGAACACTGAAGCTTTCTTT

j_gene: TRBJ1-2
d_gene: TRBD1
v_gene: TRBV12-3/TRBV12-4
abundance: few
CDR3aa: CASSPDRVQGYTF
CDR3nt: TGTGCCAGCAGCCCCGACAGGGTCCAGGGCTACACCTTC

j_gene: TRBJ2-7
d_gene: -
v_gene: TRBV29-1
abundance: -
CDR3aa: CSVRGPGTNSEQYF
CDR3nt: TGCAGCGTCAGGGGACCCGGGACTAATTCTGAGCAGTACTTC

j_gene: TRBJ2-7
d_gene: -
v_gene: TRBV6-1
abundance: -
CDR3aa: CASSPAYAYYEQYF
CDR3nt: TGTGCCAGCAGCCCGGCTTATGCCTATTACGAGCAGTACTTC

j_gene: TRBJ1-4
d_gene: TRBD1
v_gene: TRBV4-1
abundance: -
CDR3aa: CASSLGQGARVSGEKLFF
CDR3nt: TGCGCCAGCAGCTTAGGACAGGGGGCGCGGGTATCTGGTGAAAAGCTGTTTTTT

j_gene: TRBJ1-2
d_gene: -
v_gene: TRBV27
abundance: -
CDR3aa: CASSSIEAGRNYGYTF
CDR3nt: TGTGCCAGCAGTTCCATTGAGGCAGGGCGTAACTATGGCTACACCTTC

j_gene: TRBJ2-1
d_gene: -
v_gene: TRBV5-1
abundance: -
CDR3aa: CASSLEGGQDEQFF
CDR3nt: TGCGCCAGCAGCTTGGAGGGGGGGCAGGATGAGCAGTTCTTC

j_gene: TRBJ2-1
d_gene: -
v_gene: TRBV20-1
abundance: -
CDR3aa: CSASLLNEQFF
CDR3nt: TGCAGTGCTAGCCTCTTAAATGAGCAGTTCTTC

j_gene: TRBJ2-2
d_gene: -
v_gene: TRBV4-1
abundance: -
CDR3aa: CASSSPRGELFF
CDR3nt: TGCGCCAGCAGCTCCCCCAGAGGGGAGCTGTTTTTT

j_gene: TRBJ2-7
d_gene: -
v_gene: TRBV12-3/TRBV12-4
abundance: once
CDR3aa: CASSFSTGKVYEQYF
CDR3nt: TGTGCCAGCAGTTTTTCCACAGGGAAGGTGTACGAGCAGTACTTC

j_gene: TRBJ2-3
d_gene: -
v_gene: TRBV4-1
abundance: -
CDR3aa: CASSQTPPDTQYF
CDR3nt: TGCGCCAGCAGCCAGACTCCTCCCGATACGCAGTATTTT

j_gene: TRBJ2-5
d_gene: TRBD2
v_gene: TRBV11-2
abundance: -
CDR3aa: CASSPRVGGSYQETQYF
CDR3nt: TGTGCCAGCAGCCCACGCGTCGGGGGGTCGTACCAAGAGACCCAGTACTTC